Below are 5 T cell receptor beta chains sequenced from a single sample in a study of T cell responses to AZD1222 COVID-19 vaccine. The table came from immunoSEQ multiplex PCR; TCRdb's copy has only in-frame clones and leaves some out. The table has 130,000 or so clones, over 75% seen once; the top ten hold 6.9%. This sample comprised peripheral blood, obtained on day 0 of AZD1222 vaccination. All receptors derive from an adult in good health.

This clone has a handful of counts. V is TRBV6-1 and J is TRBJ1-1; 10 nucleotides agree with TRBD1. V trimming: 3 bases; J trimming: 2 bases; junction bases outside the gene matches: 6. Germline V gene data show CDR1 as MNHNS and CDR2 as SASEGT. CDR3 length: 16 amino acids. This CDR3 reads CASSDSWTGGNTEAFF. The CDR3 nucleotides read TGTGCCAGCAGTGATTCCTGGACAGGGGGTAACACTGAAGCTTTCTTT.

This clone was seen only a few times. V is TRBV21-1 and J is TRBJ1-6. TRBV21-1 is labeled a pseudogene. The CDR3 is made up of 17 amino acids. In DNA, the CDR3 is TGTGCCAGCAGCAAAATGGGGCGTTTATCGGGGTTATCACCCCTCCACTTT. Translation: CASSKMGRLSGLSPLHF.

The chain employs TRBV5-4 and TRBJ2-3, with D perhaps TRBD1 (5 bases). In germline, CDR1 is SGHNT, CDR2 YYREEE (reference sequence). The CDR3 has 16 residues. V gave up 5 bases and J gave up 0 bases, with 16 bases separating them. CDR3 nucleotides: TGTGCCAGCAGTCCTCCAGGGATAGCTAGCACAGATACGCAGTATTTT. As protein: CASSPPGIASTDTQYF. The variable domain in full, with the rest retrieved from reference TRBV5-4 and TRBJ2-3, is ETGVTQSPTHLIKTRGQQVTLRCSSQSGHNTVSWYQQALGQGPQFIFQYYREEENGRGNFPPRFSGLQFPNYSSELNVNALELDDSALYLCASSPPGIASTDTQYFGPGTRLTVL.

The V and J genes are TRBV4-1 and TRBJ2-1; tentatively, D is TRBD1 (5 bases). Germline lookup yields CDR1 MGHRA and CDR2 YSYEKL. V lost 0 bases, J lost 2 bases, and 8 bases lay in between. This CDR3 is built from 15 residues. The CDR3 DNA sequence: TGCGCCAGCAGCCAAGAAAGGGGAACCTACAATGAGCAGTTCTTC. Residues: CASSQERGTYNEQFF.

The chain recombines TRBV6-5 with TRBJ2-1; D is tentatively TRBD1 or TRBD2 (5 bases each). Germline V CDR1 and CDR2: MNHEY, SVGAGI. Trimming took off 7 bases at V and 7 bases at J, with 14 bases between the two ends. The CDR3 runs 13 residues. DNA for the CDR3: TGTGCCAGCAAGGTGGGGACGGTGAATGAGCAGTTCTTC. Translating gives CASKVGTVNEQFF.